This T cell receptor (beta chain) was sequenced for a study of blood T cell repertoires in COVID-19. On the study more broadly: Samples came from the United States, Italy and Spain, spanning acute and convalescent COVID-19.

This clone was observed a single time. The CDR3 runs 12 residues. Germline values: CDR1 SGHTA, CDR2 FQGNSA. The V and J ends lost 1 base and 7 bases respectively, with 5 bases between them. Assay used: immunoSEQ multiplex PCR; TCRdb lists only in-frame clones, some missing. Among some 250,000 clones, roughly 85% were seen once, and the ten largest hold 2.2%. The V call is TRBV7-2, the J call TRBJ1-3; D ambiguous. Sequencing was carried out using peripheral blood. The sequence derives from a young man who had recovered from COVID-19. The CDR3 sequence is CASSLVFNTIYF. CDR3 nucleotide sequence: TGTGCCAGCAGCTTAGTCTTCAACACCATATATTTT.